This T cell receptor beta chain was sequenced during a study of T-cell memory formation after mild COVID-19. Constant-segment-primed 5'RACE gave TCR alpha and TCR beta cDNA libraries with sample barcodes and UMIs. One entry per CDR3 protein, called by TCRdb with MiXCR from the 5' RACE reads. Of roughly 240,000 distinct CDR3 sequences in the sample, 15% to 20% are singletons; the top ten hold around 23%. The study, taken as a whole, reports: CD4+ contracting clones were mainly CM and EM; CD8+ ones, EMRA.

Points on this clonotype: Its antigen is unidentified. A read error is possible here, since a much larger clone lies one base away.

The clonotype originates from a man between 18 and 35 years old who had mild COVID-19 (a few samples of this study predate the infection). Cell type and time point are not known. Sequencing input: PBMCs or a T cell subset sorted from them (not recorded which).

Here the CDR3 DNA reads TGTGCCAGCAGTTACTCGGAAACCGGGGAGCTGTTTTTT. Its protein product is CASSYSETGELFF. The chain recombines TRBV6-5 with TRBJ2-2; D remains ambiguous. The CDR3 spans 13 residues. V was shortened by 0 bases and J by 5 bases, with 4 bases between the two germline ends. CDR1 is MNHEY, CDR2 SVGAGI, per germline.